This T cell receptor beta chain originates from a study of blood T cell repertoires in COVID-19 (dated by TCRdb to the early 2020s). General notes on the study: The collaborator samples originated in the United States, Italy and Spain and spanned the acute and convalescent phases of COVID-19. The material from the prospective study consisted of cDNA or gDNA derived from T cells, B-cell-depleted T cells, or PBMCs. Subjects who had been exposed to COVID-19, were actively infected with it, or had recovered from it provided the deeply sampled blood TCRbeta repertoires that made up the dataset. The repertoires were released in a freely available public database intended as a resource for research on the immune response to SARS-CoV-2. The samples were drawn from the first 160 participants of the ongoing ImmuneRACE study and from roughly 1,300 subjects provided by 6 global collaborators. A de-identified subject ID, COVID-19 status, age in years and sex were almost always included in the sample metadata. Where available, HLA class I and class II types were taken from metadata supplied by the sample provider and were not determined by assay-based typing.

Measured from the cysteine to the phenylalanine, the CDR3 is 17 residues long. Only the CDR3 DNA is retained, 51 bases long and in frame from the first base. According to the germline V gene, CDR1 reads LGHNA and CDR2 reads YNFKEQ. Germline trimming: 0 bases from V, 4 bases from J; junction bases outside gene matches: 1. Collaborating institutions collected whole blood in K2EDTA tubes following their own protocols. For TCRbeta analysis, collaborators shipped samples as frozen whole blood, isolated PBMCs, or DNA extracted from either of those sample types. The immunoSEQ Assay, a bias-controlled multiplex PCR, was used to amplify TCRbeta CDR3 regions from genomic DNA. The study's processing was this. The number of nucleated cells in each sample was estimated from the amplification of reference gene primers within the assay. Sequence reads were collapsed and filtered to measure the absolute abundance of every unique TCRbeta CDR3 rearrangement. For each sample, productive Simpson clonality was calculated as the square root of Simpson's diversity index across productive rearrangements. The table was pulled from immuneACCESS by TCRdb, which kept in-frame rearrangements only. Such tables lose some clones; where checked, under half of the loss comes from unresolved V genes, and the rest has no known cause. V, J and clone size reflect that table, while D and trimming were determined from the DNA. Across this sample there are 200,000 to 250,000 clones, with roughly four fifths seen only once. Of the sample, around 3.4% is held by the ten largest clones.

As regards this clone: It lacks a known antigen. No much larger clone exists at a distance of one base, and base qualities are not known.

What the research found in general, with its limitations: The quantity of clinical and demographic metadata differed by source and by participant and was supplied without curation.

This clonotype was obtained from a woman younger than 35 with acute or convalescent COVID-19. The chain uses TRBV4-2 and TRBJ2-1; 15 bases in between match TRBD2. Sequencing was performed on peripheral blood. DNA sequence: TGTGCCAGCAGCCAAGAAGGGACTAGCGGGAGGTACAATGAGCAGTTCTTC. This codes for CASSQEGTSGRYNEQFF.